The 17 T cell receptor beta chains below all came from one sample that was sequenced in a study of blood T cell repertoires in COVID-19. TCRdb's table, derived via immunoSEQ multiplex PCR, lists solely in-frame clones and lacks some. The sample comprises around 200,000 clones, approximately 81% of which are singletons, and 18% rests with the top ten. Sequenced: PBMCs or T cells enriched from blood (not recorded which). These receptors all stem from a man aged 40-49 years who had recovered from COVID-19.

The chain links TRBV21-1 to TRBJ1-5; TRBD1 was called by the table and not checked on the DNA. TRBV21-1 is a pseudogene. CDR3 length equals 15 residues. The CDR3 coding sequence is TGTGCCAGCAGCAAAGTGGACAGGGGCAATCAGCCCCAGCATTTT. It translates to CASSKVDRGNQPQHF.

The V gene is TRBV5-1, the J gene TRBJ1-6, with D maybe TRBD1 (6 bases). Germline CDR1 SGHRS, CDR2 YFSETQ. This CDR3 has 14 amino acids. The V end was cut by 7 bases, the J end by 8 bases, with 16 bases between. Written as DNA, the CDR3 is TGCGCCAGCTACCCCGGGACAAAGGATTCACCCCTCCACTTT. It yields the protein CASYPGTKDSPLHF.

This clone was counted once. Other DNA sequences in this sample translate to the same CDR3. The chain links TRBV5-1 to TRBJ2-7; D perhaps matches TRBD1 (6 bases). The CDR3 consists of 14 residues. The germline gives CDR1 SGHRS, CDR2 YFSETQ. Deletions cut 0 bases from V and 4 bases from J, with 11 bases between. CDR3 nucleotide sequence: TGCGCCAGCAGCTTGGGGGGGCCCCCTTACGAGCAGTACTTC. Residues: CASSLGGPPYEQYF.

Written as DNA, the CDR3 is TGTGCCAGCACGCGACAGGGAGTCCCCTACGAGCAGTACTTC. Protein product: CASTRQGVPYEQYF. The rearrangement links TRBV28 to TRBJ2-7, with 7 bases identical to TRBD1. The CDR3 is 14 amino acids. Per germline, CDR1 MDHEN and CDR2 SYDVKM. V lost 7 bases, J lost 2 bases, and 8 bases stayed unmatched.

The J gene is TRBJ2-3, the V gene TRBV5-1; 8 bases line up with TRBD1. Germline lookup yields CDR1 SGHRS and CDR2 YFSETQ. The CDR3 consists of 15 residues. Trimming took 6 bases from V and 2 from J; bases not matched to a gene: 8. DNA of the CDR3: TGCGCCAGCAACCCACAGGGGGGAGTCACAGATACGCAGTATTTT. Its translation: CASNPQGGVTDTQYF.

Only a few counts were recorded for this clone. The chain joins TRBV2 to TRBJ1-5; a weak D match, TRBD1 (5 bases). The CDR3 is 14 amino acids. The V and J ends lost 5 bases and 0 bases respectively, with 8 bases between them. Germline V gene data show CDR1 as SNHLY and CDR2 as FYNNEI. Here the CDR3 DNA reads TGTGCCAGCAGTTTCGACAGTAGCAATCAGCCCCAGCATTTT. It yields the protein CASSFDSSNQPQHF.

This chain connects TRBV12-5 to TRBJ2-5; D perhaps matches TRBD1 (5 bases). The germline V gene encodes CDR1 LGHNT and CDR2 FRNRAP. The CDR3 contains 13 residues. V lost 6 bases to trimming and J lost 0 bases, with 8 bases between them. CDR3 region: CASGKTDQETQYF. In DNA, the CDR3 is TGTGCTAGTGGGAAGACAGACCAAGAGACCCAGTACTTC.

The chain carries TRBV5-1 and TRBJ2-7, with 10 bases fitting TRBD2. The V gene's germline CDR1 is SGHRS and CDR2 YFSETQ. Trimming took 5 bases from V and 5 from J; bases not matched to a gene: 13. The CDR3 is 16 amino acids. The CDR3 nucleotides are TGCGCCAGCAGGTCAGGGGCTAGCGGGAGTGTGAACGAGCAGTACTTC. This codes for CASRSGASGSVNEQYF.

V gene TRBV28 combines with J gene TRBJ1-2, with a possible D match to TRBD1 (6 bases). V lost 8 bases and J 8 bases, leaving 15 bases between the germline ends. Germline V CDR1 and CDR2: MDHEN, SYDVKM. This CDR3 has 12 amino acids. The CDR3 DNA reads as TGTGCCAGCGCCCAGGGGAAGCGGGGCTACACCTTC. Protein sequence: CASAQGKRGYTF.

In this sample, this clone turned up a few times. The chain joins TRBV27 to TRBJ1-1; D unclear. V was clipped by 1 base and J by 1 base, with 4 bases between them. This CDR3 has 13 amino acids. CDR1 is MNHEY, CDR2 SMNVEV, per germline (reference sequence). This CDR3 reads CASSLYRNTEAFF. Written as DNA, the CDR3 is TGTGCCAGCAGTTTATATAGGAACACTGAAGCTTTCTTT.

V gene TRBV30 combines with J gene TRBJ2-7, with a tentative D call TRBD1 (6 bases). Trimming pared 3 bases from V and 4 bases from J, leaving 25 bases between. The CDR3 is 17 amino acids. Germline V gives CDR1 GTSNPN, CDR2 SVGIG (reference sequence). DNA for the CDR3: TGTGCCTGGAGCGCACCTACAGGGAATATAGGGCCTTACGAGCAGTACTTC. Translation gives CAWSAPTGNIGPYEQYF.

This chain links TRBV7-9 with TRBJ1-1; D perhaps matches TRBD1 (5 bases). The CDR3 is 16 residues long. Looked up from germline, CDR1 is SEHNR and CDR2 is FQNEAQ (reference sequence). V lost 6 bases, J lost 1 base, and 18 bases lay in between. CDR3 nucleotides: TGTGCCAGCAGTCCTCTCGTGGGTAGGGGGAACACTGAAGCTTTCTTT. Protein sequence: CASSPLVGRGNTEAFF. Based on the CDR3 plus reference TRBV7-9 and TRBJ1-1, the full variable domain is DTGVSQNPRHKITKRGQNVTFRCDPISEHNRLYWYRQTLGQGPEFLTYFQNEAQLEKSRLLSDRFSAERPKGSFSTLEIQRTEQGDSAMYLCASSPLVGRGNTEAFFGQGTRLTVV.

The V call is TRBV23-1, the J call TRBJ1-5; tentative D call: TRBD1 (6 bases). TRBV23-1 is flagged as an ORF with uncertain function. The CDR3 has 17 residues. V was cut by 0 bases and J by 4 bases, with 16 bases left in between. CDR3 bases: TGCGCCAGCAGTCAATCTGGACAGCCACTCTCTAATCAGCCCCAGCATTTT. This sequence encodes CASSQSGQPLSNQPQHF.

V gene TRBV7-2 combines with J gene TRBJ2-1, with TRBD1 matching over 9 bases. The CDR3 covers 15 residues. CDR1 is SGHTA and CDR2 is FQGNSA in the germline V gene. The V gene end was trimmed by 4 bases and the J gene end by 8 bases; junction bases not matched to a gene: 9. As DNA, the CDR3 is TGTGCCAGCAGCTCGGGACAGGGTTATTGGGATGAGCAGTTCTTC. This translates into CASSSGQGYWDEQFF.

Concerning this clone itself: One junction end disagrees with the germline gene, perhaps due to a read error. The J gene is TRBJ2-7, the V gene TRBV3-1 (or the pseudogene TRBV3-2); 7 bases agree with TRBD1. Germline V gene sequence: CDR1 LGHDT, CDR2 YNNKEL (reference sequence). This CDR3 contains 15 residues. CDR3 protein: CACSQVNRGPYEQYF. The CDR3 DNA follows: TGTGCCTGCAGCCAAGTGAACAGGGGTCCTTACGAGCAGTACTTC.

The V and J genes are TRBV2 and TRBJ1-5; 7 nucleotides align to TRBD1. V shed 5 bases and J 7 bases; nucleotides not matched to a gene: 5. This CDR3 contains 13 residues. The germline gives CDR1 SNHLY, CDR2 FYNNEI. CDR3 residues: CASSLTGQQPQHF. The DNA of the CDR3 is TGTGCCAGCAGTTTGACAGGGCAACAGCCCCAGCATTTT. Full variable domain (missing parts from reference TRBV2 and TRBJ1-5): EPEVTQTPSHQVTQMGQEVILRCVPISNHLYFYWYRQILGQKVEFLVSFYNNEISEKSEIFDDQFSVERPDGSNFTLKIRSTKLEDSAMYFCASSLTGQQPQHFGDGTRLSIL.

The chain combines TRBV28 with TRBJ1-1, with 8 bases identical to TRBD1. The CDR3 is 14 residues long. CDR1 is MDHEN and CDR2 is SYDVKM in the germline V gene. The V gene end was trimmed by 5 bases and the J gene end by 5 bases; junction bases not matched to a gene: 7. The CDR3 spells CASSPTGEWTEAFF. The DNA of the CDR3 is TGTGCCAGCAGTCCGACAGGGGAATGGACTGAAGCTTTCTTT.